The rows below give T cell receptor beta chains drawn from one sample of a study of spatial heterogeneity in lung cancer. From the 5' RACE reads, TCRdb called clonotypes with MiXCR, one entry per CDR3 protein. The sample has about 92,000 distinct CDR3 sequences, 10% to 15% seen once. Source: PBMCs, taken at surgery. The receptors derive from a male donor with early-stage non-small cell lung cancer. Each CDR3 is given with its conserved first and last residue. The D gene is left open where the match is weak. Rows may omit the clone size; those that give it use once, few, many or a size class.

J gene | V gene | clone size | D gene | CDR3 DNA | CDR3 protein
TRBJ2-7 | TRBV10-2 | - | - | TGCGCCAGCAGTGACCGGGTGTGGTACTTC | CASSDRVWYF
TRBJ2-1 | TRBV7-7 | few | - | TGTGCTAGCAGTCCGGCGGCGGGCGGCTACAATGAGCAGTTCTTC | CASSPAAGGYNEQFF
TRBJ2-3 | TRBV7-9 | many | - | TGTGCCAGCAGCTCCACGGGGGTGACAGATACGCAGTATTTT | CASSSTGVTDTQYF
TRBJ1-1 | TRBV12-3/TRBV12-4 | - | - | TGTGCCAGCAGTTTCCAGTTAGACCTTGAAGCTTTCTTT | CASSFQLDLEAFF
TRBJ2-2 | TRBV7-2 | - | - | TGTGCCAGCAGCTTAGACGGGGCGCTCAGTACCGGGGAGCTGTTTTTT | CASSLDGALSTGELFF
TRBJ2-7 | TRBV20-1 | few | - | TGCAGTGCCCAGCAAGTGGGTACCTACGAGCAGTACTTC | CSAQQVGTYEQYF
TRBJ2-1 | TRBV7-3 | few | TRBD2 | TGTGCCAGCAGCTTAATGTCTAGCGGGTATAATGAGCAGTTCTTC | CASSLMSSGYNEQFF
TRBJ2-3 | TRBV10-3 | many | TRBD2 | TGTGCCATCAGGCCGGGACTAGCAACAGATACGCAGTATTTT | CAIRPGLATDTQYF
TRBJ1-4 | TRBV7-2 | few | TRBD1 | TGTGCCAGCAGCTTACAGGCAGGGGGAACCGAAAAACTGTTTTTT | CASSLQAGGTEKLFF
TRBJ2-2 | TRBV6-5 | few | - | TGTGCCAGCAGTTATATTAAGTCCGGGGAGCTGTTTTTT | CASSYIKSGELFF
TRBJ2-2 | TRBV4-3 | - | TRBD2 | TGCGCCAGCAGCCAAGACAGCGGGGGAATCACCGGGGAGCTGTTTTTT | CASSQDSGGITGELFF
TRBJ1-2 | TRBV28 | - | - | TGTGCCAGCACCCCCATCGGGGTTAGCGGCTACACCTTC | CASTPIGVSGYTF
TRBJ2-1 | TRBV24-1 | many | TRBD2 | TGTGCCACCAGTGCCCAAGGACTAGCGGAGTACAATGAGCAGTTCTTC | CATSAQGLAEYNEQFF
TRBJ2-5 | TRBV7-2 | many | TRBD2 | TGTGCCAGCAGCTTACAAGCGGGGGGTTTCGCGACCCAGTACTTC | CASSLQAGGFATQYF
TRBJ1-1 | TRBV10-3 | many | - | TGTGCCACTGGCGGAGTGAACACTGAAGCTTTCTTT | CATGGVNTEAFF
TRBJ1-3 | TRBV6-6 | few | - | TGTGCCAGCAGTTCATACAGGAGCTCTGGAAACACCATATATTTT | CASSSYRSSGNTIYF
TRBJ2-2 | TRBV20-1 | few | TRBD1 | TGCAGTGTGACAGGGGGCACCGGGGAGCTGTTTTTT | CSVTGGTGELFF
TRBJ1-2 | TRBV20-1 | many | TRBD1 | TGCAGTGTATCAGGGGGGACGCGCTATGGCTACACCTTC | CSVSGGTRYGYTF
TRBJ1-3 | TRBV10-3 | few | - | TGTGCCATCACCGAGGGCAGGAGGGATGGAAACACCATATATTTT | CAITEGRRDGNTIYF
TRBJ2-4 | TRBV6-5 | - | TRBD2 | TGTGCCAGCAGTTCGGCTAGCGGGGGGGCGTACATTCAGTACTTC | CASSSASGGAYIQYF
TRBJ2-7 | TRBV29-1 | many | TRBD1 | TGCAGCGGGATCCGGGACAGGGCGGGGGAGCAGTACTTC | CSGIRDRAGEQYF
TRBJ2-1 | TRBV6-2/TRBV6-3 | few | TRBD2 | TGTGCCAGCAGCCCGGGAGCGGGAAAAGACTACAATGAGCAGTTCTTC | CASSPGAGKDYNEQFF
TRBJ1-6 | TRBV2 | - | TRBD1 | TGTGCCAGCAGAGGACAGGGAAGCTCCTATAATTCACCCCTCCACTTT | CASRGQGSSYNSPLHF
TRBJ1-4 | TRBV25-1 | few | - | TGTGCCAGCAGTGACCCCGTAAATGAAAAACTGTTTTTT | CASSDPVNEKLFF
TRBJ2-7 | TRBV7-2 | - | - | TGTGCCAGCCGCCAAGGGGACCCTCGCTACGAGCAGTACTTC | CASRQGDPRYEQYF
TRBJ2-3 | TRBV6-6 | few | - | TGTGCCAGCAGTATCCAGGGTGCCGGTACGCAGTATTTT | CASSIQGAGTQYF
TRBJ2-3 | TRBV12-3/TRBV12-4 | few | - | TGTGCCAGCAGTTTAGAACGGGAGCGGGGCACAGATACGCAGTATTTT | CASSLERERGTDTQYF
TRBJ1-1 | TRBV29-1 | few | - | TGCAGCGCCCACAGGAACACTGAAGCTTTCTTT | CSAHRNTEAFF
TRBJ2-3 | TRBV5-1 | few | TRBD1 | TGCGCCAGCAGCTTGGCCCCCCCAGGGGGTGGCACAGATACGCAGTATTTT | CASSLAPPGGGTDTQYF
TRBJ2-3 | TRBV6-9 | many | - | TGTGCCAGCAGTCCCAGGGCCAATTGGACGCAGTATTTT | CASSPRANWTQYF
TRBJ2-1 | TRBV6-6 | few | - | TGTGCCAGCGGGCCTACTGAGGGTGAGCAGTTCTTC | CASGPTEGEQFF
TRBJ1-3 | TRBV7-9 | few | - | TGTGCCAGCAGCCGAACAGGTGGAAGTGGAAACACCATATATTTT | CASSRTGGSGNTIYF
TRBJ1-1 | TRBV12-3/TRBV12-4 | many | - | TGTGCCAGCACCCCGGACCCGTTATCGGAAGCTTTCTTT | CASTPDPLSEAFF
TRBJ1-3 | TRBV6-5 | few | - | TGTGCCAGCGGACCCGACAGGACGAGCTCTGGAAACACCATATATTTT | CASGPDRTSSGNTIYF
TRBJ2-7 | TRBV10-3 | - | - | TGTGTCATCAGTGAACAGGGTGGGCCCTACGAGCAGTACTTC | CVISEQGGPYEQYF
TRBJ2-3 | TRBV7-2 | - | - | TGTGCCAGCAGCCTCCCGTCGACAAATCCAAGCACAGATACGCAGTATTTT | CASSLPSTNPSTDTQYF
TRBJ1-2 | TRBV2 | many | - | TGTGCCAGCAGTGAAACGAACTATGGCTACACCTTC | CASSETNYGYTF
TRBJ2-4 | TRBV25-1 | - | TRBD2 | TGTGCCAGCAGTGGTGCTAGCGGGAGGACGAGGAACATTCAGTACTTC | CASSGASGRTRNIQYF
TRBJ2-7 | TRBV11-2 | many | TRBD2 | TGTGCCAGCAGCAGGGGACTAGCGGTTTCCTACGAGCAGTACTTC | CASSRGLAVSYEQYF
TRBJ2-7 | TRBV9 | - | - | TGTGCCAGCAGCCCCCGCCCCGCGGCCGCCTACGAGCAGTACTTC | CASSPRPAAAYEQYF